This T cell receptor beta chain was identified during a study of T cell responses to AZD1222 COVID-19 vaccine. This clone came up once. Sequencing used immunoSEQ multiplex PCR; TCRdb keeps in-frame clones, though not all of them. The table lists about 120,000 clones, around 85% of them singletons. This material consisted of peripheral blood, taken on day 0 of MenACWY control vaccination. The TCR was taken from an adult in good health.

This CDR3 reads CASSPPSPRAETQYF. CDR3 bases: TGTGCCAGCTCACCACCGTCACCTAGGGCCGAGACCCAGTACTTC. The V call is TRBV18, the J call TRBJ2-5; D call uncertain. CDR3 length: 15 residues. CDR1 is KGHSH and CDR2 is LQKENI in the germline V gene. V was trimmed by 0 bases and J by 5 bases, leaving 13 bases between them. Using reference TRBV18 and TRBJ2-5 for the parts outside the CDR3, the full variable domain is NAGVMQNPRHLVRRRGQEARLRCSPMKGHSHVYWYRQLPEEGLKFMVYLQKENIIDESGMPKERFSAEFPKEGPSILRIQQVVRGDSAAYFCASSPPSPRAETQYFGPGTRLLVL.